This T cell receptor beta chain comes out of a study of blood T cell repertoires in COVID-19. TCRdb's table, derived via immunoSEQ multiplex PCR, lists solely in-frame clones and lacks some. The table shows roughly 350,000 clones, with approximately 91% occurring only once. Germline V gene data show CDR1 as SNHLY and CDR2 as FYNNEI. The trim removed 5 bases at V and 6 bases at J, leaving 10 bases unmatched. The CDR3 consists of 16 residues. Sequencing was done on a sample of peripheral blood. The clonotype comes from a woman aged 70-85 years with COVID-19, enrolled during active disease. This rearrangement joins TRBV2 to TRBJ2-1, with 10 bases matching TRBD2. The CDR3 bases are TGTGCCAGCAGTTTAGAAGCGGGGGGGAAACCCAATGAGCAGTTCTTC. This gives the protein CASSLEAGGKPNEQFF.